The following is a T cell receptor (beta chain) sequence with its context. The CDR3 consists of 16 residues. The germline gives CDR1 LGHNA, CDR2 YSLEER. V shed 0 bases and J shed 1 base, with 12 bases lying between them. The data are from a study of cytomegalovirus exposure and HLA in healthy donors. PCR primers comprised 60 Vbeta and 13 Jbeta primers. Clones were sequenced by immunoSEQ multiplex PCR, and TCRdb holds only the in-frame ones, with some missing. The sample lists more than 60,000 clones, approximately 80% occurring once. The specimen was PBMCs. This sequence was found in a man in his 70s in good health and CMV-seropositive. The chain links TRBV4-3 to TRBJ1-1; D might be TRBD1 (5 bases). The CDR3 DNA reads TGCGCCAGCAGCCAAGATTTCACGGGGGGGAACACTGAAGCTTTCTTT. Translating gives CASSQDFTGGNTEAFF.